This TCR beta chain is from a study of neoadjuvant anti-PD-1 for oral cavity cancer. The table came from immunoSEQ multiplex PCR; TCRdb's copy has only in-frame clones and leaves some out. The sample yields some 15,000 clones, about 64% seen once. Study-level points and caveats: Higher pretreatment blood Treg/Th17 ratios correlated with higher pretreatment blood and lower post-treatment tumor TCRbeta clonality. Non-responders to neoadjuvant nivolumab had significantly more clonal PBMC T cells than responders.

These oral cavity squamous cell carcinomas were HPV-negative and locally advanced. With respect to this clone: The target antigen is unknown.

The CDR3 consists of 14 residues. With 11 bases removed from V and 6 bases from J, the gap between germline ends came to 20 bases. Germline-derived CDR1 and CDR2 are MNHNY and SVGAGI (reference sequence). The receptor was isolated from a person aged 35 to 85 with oral cavity squamous cell carcinoma. The specimen comprised PBMCs, sampled before nivolumab (anti-PD-1) treatment. The chain joins TRBV6-6 to TRBJ2-1, with a weak D call TRBD2 (5 bases). CDR3 sequence (DNA): TGTGCCGGCCGTGCGGACTGGCCCTCCAATGAGCAGTTCTTC. The encoded protein is CAGRADWPSNEQFF.